Listed here are 16 T cell receptor beta chains from one sample, sequenced in a study of T-cell reconstitution after alpha-beta-depleted transplantation in children. Preparation of the TCRbeta library involved a method that used unique molecular identifiers. TCRdb called the PCR reads again in MiXCR, with one record for every CDR3 protein. The sample includes some 100,000 distinct CDR3 sequences, about a quarter of them seen just once. The material was PBMCs, obtained before TCRalphabeta/CD19-depleted stem cell transplant. These receptors were taken from a boy younger than 10 with acute lymphoblastic leukemia, due to receive a stem cell transplant.

The rearrangement uses TRBV12-3 or TRBV12-4 and TRBJ2-1; 8 nucleotides agree with TRBD2. V lost 3 bases and J lost 10; bases outside the gene matches: 8. CDR3 length: 14 residues. For the CDR3, the DNA is TGTGCCAGCAGTTTGGGACTAGGGGAAAACGAGCAGTTCTTC. Its translation: CASSLGLGENEQFF.

The J gene is TRBJ2-1, the V gene TRBV29-1; D might be TRBD1 or TRBD2, each matching 5 bases. This CDR3 region has 23 residues. V was pared by 4 bases and J by 2 bases, with 39 bases between. CDR1 and CDR2 from the germline V gene are SQVTM and ANQGSEA. The CDR3 region is CSVVGRGVLGWVAVASAYNEQFF. CDR3 coding DNA: TGCAGCGTTGTAGGGAGAGGGGTTCTTGGGTGGGTAGCTGTGGCTTCCGCCTACAATGAGCAGTTCTTC.

This sequence joins TRBV30 and TRBJ1-1; perhaps TRBD1 as D (5 bases). This CDR3 is built from 11 residues. Trimming took 5 bases from V and 8 from J, leaving 12 bases between them. Germline V lookup: CDR1 GTSNPN, CDR2 SVGIG (reference sequence). The CDR3 nucleotides read TGTGCCTGGGCGGCGAGGGGCGAAGCTTTCTTT. This sequence encodes CAWAARGEAFF.

The rearrangement uses TRBV18 and TRBJ1-2; TRBD1 aligns across 10 bases. V was clipped by 3 bases and J by 7 bases; unmatched bases: 5. The germline V gene has CDR1 KGHSH and CDR2 LQKENI. This CDR3 is 14 amino acids long. CDR3 protein: CASSPGDRGVGYTF. CDR3 nucleotide sequence: TGTGCCAGCTCACCTGGGGACAGGGGTGTTGGCTACACCTTC.

V gene TRBV5-1 combines with J gene TRBJ1-2, with 10 bases lining up with TRBD1. With 4 bases clipped from V and 7 bases from J, the junction kept 4 bases outside the gene matches. This CDR3 has 13 residues. Germline V gives CDR1 SGHRS, CDR2 YFSETQ. CDR3 sequence reads: CASSAGQGSGYTF. The CDR3 DNA reads TGCGCCAGCAGCGCGGGACAGGGGAGTGGCTACACCTTC.

At least ten counts were recorded for this clonotype. The rearrangement links TRBV29-1 to TRBJ2-3; D is unclear. The V gene lost 1 base and the J gene lost 3 bases, with 5 bases spanning the gap. Germline assignment: CDR1 SQVTM and CDR2 ANQGSEA. The CDR3 is 12 amino acids. CDR3 nucleotide sequence: TGCAGCGTTGAAGCCGGGACAGATACGCAGTATTTT. This encodes CSVEAGTDTQYF.

The genes are TRBV14 and TRBJ2-1; 7 bases line up with TRBD2. This CDR3 has 16 residues. Germline V gives CDR1 SGHDN, CDR2 FVKESK. V lost 4 bases to trimming and J lost 2 bases; unmatched junction nucleotides: 8. DNA of the CDR3: TGTGCCAGCAGCCTAGCGGGCCAGGGCCCCTACAATGAGCAGTTCTTC. This translates into CASSLAGQGPYNEQFF.

This clonotype was recorded a few times. The V and J genes are TRBV20-1 and TRBJ2-2; 8 bases agree with TRBD1. CDR1 and CDR2 from the germline V gene are DFQATT and SNEGSKA (reference sequence). The CDR3 runs to 12 residues. The CDR3 protein is CTGQGGTGELFF. The CDR3 DNA reads as TGCACCGGACAGGGTGGGACCGGGGAGCTGTTTTTT.

This clonotype was seen repeatedly, ten times or more. The CDR3 is CASSSDPGQGIETQYF. The CDR3 DNA sequence: TGTGCCAGCAGTTCCGACCCGGGACAGGGGATAGAGACCCAGTACTTC. J is TRBJ2-5 and V is TRBV12-3 or TRBV12-4; TRBD1 matches 10 bases. Trimming cost V 4 bases and J 4 bases; bases outside gene matches: 9. This CDR3 contains 16 residues.

This clonotype has only one observation. J is TRBJ1-1 and V is TRBV24-1; D possibly corresponds to TRBD1 (6 bases). The CDR3 sequence is 14 residues long. CDR1 and CDR2 from the germline V gene are KGHDR and SFDVKD. V was cut by 12 bases and J by 0 bases, with 16 bases left in between. CDR3 sequence reads: CAASSPGVNTEAFF. The CDR3, as DNA: TGTGCCGCCTCATCGCCAGGGGTGAACACTGAAGCTTTCTTT.

The genes are TRBV4-3 and TRBJ2-2; the D is unclear. This CDR3 comprises 14 residues. Trimming took 2 bases from V and 5 from J, leaving 9 bases between them. Germline-derived CDR1 and CDR2 are LGHNA and YSLEER. For the CDR3, the DNA is TGCGCCAGCAGCCAATCCTGCGTAACCGGGGAGCTGTTTTTT. Its translation: CASSQSCVTGELFF.

The V and J genes are TRBV7-8 and TRBJ2-5, with a tentative D call TRBD2 (5 bases). Germline V gene lookup returns CDR1 SGHVS and CDR2 FQNEAQ. This CDR3 comprises 16 residues. Deletions cut 5 bases from V and 5 bases from J, with 21 bases between. Written as DNA, the CDR3 is TGTGCCAGCAGCCCCACCCGAGCGGATTCCAGGGAGACCCAGTACTTC. This codes for CASSPTRADSRETQYF.

In this sample, this clonotype turned up a few times. The chain recombines TRBV30 with TRBJ1-2; 8 positions agree with TRBD1. The CDR3 runs 15 residues. Germline V gene lookup returns CDR1 GTSNPN and CDR2 SVGIG (reference sequence). The J segment lost 0 bases and the V segment lost 0 bases, leaving 3 bases of the junction unmatched. The CDR3 bases are TGTGCCTGGAGTGTCCAGGGGGCCACTAACTATGGCTACACCTTC. Its protein is CAWSVQGATNYGYTF.

This clonotype has ten or more counts. CDR3 bases: TGTGCCAGCAGTGACTGGGATACGCAGTATTTT. Translating gives CASSDWDTQYF. V gene TRBV2 combines with J gene TRBJ2-3; no clear D. V gave up 3 bases and J gave up 6 bases, with 4 bases separating them. CDR1 and CDR2 (germline): SNHLY, FYNNEI. This CDR3 is built from 11 residues.

This clonotype was seen more than once but under ten times. This chain links TRBV20-1 with TRBJ1-6; tentatively, D is TRBD1 (5 bases). The CDR3 spans 14 residues. The germline V and J ends were trimmed by 3 bases and 5 bases, with 11 bases remaining between them. Germline lookup yields CDR1 DFQATT and CDR2 SNEGSKA (reference sequence). The DNA of the CDR3 is TGCAGTGCTAGTACCGGGGGGGATAATTCACCCCTCCACTTT. As protein: CSASTGGDNSPLHF.

This clonotype was recorded a few times. The V call is TRBV7-2, the J call TRBJ2-1; 7 positions match TRBD1. This CDR3 comprises 16 residues. Germline V gives CDR1 SGHTA, CDR2 FQGNSA. V dropped 5 bases and J dropped 7; count of bases not matched to a gene: 14. CDR3 amino acids: CASSVTGANLENEQFF. In DNA, the CDR3 is TGTGCCAGCAGCGTTACAGGGGCCAACCTCGAGAATGAGCAGTTCTTC.